A single TCR beta chain is shown here with its context. What this receptor recognizes is not known. No much larger clone exists at a distance of one base, and base qualities are not known. This entry comes from a study of T cell responses to AZD1222 COVID-19 vaccine (dated by TCRdb to about 2021). With regard to the full study: A total of over 230 trial participants underwent TCR sequencing, of whom about 210 had received two doses of AZD1222 and around 25 had received two doses of the MenACWY control vaccine. Enrollment into the trials was organized by age into subgroups of 18-55, 56-69 and 70-plus years, and those subgroups contained about 160, 30 and 59 TCR-sequenced participants, respectively. Overall results and qualifications from the work: Nearly half of unique spike-specific TCRs reportedly recognized epitopes outside regions mutated in the B.1.351 and B.1.1.7 variants. Conclusions about previously exposed vaccinees are limited because only five to seven AZD1222 recipients were SARS-CoV-2 seropositive at baseline. CD4 TCRs associated with the vaccine covered the entire spike protein, and the dominant responses were in regions 160-218 and 743-854. In the small 56-69-year group, the increase in depth fell short of significance, most likely because of low power. No day 14 peak-response samples were available, so repertoires were characterized only after the peak T cell response. A significant rise in spike-specific TCR breadth and depth was observed after two AZD1222 doses relative to day 0 and relative to MenACWY recipients. Participants were mostly white British and included more females than males, and it was suggested by the authors that clonal diversity may have been underestimated.

According to the study, the label for this sample's time point signals: about 28 days (+/-7) after the second vaccine dose. AZD1222 recipients given second doses at about 4 weeks or at about 12 weeks were pooled, since spike-specific TCR depth and breadth were not found to differ between the two schedules. The vaccinee samples were drawn from two UK trials, COV001 and COV002, one of which was a single-blind randomized controlled phase 2/3 trial testing AZD1222 (ChAdOx1 nCoV-19) in healthy adults. Trial participant PBMC samples were collected at day 0 and day 28 after the second dose for TCRbeta chain sequencing. The germline V gene encodes CDR1 SQVTM and CDR2 ANQGSEA. The CDR3 runs 14 residues from the cysteine to the phenylalanine. Only the CDR3 DNA is retained, 42 bases long and in frame from the first base. Trimming removed 4 bases from V and 6 bases from J; the gene matches leave 5 bases unexplained.

The CDR3 regions of human TCRbeta chains were subjected to immunosequencing. Per the authors' processing: Repertoire TCRs were checked for matches against a reference library of SARS-CoV-2-specific TCRs that had been generated using the MIRA antigen-specificity platform. Breadth meant the fraction of unique TCRs that were SARS-CoV-2-associated, whereas depth meant the fraction of total T cells that were SARS-CoV-2-associated. Using the MIRA data, each spike-specific TCR was mapped to the spike region that the TCR reacts to and placed in a CD4 or CD8 class. Log10-transformed breadth and depth values were compared by one-way ANOVA with Sidak's multiple comparisons tests. TCRdb provides this immuneACCESS table in a form limited to in-frame rearrangements. Some clones are lacking; in checked studies, under half of them reflect an unresolved V gene, and why the rest are absent is not known. V, J and clone size are taken as reported in that table, and D and trimming were inferred from the DNA itself. Recorded for this sample are some 150,000 clones; more than 90% of them occurred a single time. The ten largest clones take up about 1.6% of the sample.

The receptor was isolated from an adult who received the AZD1222 COVID-19 vaccine. The chain uses TRBV29-1 and TRBJ2-1, and 11 junctional nucleotides match TRBD2. Sequenced material: peripheral blood, taken 28 days after the second AZD1222 dose. This receptor carries the CDR3 CSVVRLAGLNEQFF. The DNA sequence follows: TGCAGCGTTGTCAGACTAGCGGGACTCAATGAGCAGTTCTTC.